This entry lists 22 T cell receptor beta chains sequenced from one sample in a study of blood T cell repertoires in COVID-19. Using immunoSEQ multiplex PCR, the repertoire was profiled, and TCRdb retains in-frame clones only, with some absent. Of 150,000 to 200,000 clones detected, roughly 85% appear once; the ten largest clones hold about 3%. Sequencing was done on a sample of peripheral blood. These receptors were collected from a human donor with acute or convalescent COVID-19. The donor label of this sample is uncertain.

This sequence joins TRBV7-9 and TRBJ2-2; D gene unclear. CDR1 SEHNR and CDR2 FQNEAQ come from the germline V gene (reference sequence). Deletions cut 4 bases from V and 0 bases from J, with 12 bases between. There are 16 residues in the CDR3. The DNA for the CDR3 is TGTGCCAGCAGCTCCCAGACTGTGACGAACACCGGGGAGCTGTTTTTT. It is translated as CASSSQTVTNTGELFF.

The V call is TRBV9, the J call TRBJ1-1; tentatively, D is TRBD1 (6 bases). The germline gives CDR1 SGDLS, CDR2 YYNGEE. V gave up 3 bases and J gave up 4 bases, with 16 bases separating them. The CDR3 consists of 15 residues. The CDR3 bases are TGTGCCAGCAGCGGGACCCAGGGGTTTCGCACTGAAGCTTTCTTT. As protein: CASSGTQGFRTEAFF.

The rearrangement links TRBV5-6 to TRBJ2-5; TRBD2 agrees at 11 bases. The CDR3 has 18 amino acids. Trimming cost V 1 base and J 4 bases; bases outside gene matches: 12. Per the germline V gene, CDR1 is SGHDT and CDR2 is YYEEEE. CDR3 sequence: CASSLLGLAGGPRETQYF. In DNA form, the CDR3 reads TGTGCCAGCAGCTTGTTGGGCTTAGCGGGGGGGCCACGAGAGACCCAGTACTTC.

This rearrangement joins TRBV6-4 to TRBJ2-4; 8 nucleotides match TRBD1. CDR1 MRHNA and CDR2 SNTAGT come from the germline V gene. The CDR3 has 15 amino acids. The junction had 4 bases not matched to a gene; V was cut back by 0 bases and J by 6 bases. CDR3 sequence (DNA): TGTGCCAGCAGTGACTCGGCAGGGGGCGTAAACATTCAGTACTTC. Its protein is CASSDSAGGVNIQYF.

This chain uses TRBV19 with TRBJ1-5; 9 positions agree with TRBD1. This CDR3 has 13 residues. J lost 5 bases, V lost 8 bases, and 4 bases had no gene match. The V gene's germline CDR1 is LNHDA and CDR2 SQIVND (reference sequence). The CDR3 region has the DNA TGTGCCAGTGAGGGACAGGGCTATCAGCCCCAGCATTTT. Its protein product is CASEGQGYQPQHF. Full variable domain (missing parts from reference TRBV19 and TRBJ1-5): DGGITQSPKYLFRKEGQNVTLSCEQNLNHDAMYWYRQDPGQGLRLIYYSQIVNDFQKGDIAEGYSVSREKKESFPLTVTSAQKNPTAFYLCASEGQGYQPQHFGDGTRLSIL.

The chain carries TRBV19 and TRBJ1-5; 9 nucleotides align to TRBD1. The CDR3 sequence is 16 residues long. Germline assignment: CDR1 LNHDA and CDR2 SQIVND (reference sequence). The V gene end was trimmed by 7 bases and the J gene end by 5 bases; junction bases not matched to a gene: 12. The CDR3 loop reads CASNPPGQGIYQPQHF. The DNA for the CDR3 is TGTGCCAGTAACCCCCCGGGACAGGGTATCTATCAGCCCCAGCATTTT.

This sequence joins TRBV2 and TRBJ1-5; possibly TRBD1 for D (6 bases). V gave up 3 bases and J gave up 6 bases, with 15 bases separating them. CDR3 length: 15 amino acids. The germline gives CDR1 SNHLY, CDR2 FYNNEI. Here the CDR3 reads CASSDVQGQSQPQHF. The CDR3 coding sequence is TGTGCCAGCAGTGATGTTCAGGGGCAGAGTCAGCCCCAGCATTTT.

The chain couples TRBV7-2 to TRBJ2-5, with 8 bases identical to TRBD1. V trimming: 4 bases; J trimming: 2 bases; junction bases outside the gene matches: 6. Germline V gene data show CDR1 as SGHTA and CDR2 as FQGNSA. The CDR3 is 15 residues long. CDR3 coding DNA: TGTGCCAGCAGCTGGGCAGGGGGCGGACAAGAGACCCAGTACTTC. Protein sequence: CASSWAGGGQETQYF.

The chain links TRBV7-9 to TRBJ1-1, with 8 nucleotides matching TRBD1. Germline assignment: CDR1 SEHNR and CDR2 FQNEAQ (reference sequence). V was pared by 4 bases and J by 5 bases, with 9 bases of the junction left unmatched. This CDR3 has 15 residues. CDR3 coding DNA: TGTGCCAGCAGCTCCCTCAGGGGGCTAGGAACTGAAGCTTTCTTT. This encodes CASSSLRGLGTEAFF.

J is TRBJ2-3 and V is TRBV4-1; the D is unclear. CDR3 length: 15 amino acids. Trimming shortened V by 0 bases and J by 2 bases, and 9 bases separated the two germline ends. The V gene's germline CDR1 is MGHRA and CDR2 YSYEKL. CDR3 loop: CASSQDYQVTDTQYF. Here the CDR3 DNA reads TGCGCCAGCAGCCAAGACTATCAGGTCACAGATACGCAGTATTTT.

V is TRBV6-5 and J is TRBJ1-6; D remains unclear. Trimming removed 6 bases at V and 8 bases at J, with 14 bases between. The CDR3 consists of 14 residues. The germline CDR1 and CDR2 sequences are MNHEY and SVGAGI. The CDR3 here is CASRTGRIHSPLHF. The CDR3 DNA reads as TGTGCCAGCAGAACGGGGAGGATTCATTCACCCCTCCACTTT.

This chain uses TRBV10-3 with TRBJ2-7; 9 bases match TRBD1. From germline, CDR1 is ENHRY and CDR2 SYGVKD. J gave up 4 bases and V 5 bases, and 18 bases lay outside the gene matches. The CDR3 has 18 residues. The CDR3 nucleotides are TGTGCCATCAGTACCAATAGCCGAACCGGGACAGGGAAGTACGAGCAGTACTTC. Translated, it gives CAISTNSRTGTGKYEQYF.

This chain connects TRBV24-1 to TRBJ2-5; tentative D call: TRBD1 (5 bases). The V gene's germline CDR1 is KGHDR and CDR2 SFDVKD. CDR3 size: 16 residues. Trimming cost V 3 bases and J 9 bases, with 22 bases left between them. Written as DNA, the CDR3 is TGTGCCACCAGTGATGGAACAGGCGTTTGGCCTGTGGCCCAGTACTTC. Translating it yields CATSDGTGVWPVAQYF.

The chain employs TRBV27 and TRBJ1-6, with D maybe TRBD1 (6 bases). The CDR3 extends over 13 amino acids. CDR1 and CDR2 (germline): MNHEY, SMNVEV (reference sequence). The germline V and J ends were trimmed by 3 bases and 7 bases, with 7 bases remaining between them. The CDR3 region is CASSFTGNSPLHF. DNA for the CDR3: TGTGCCAGCAGTTTTACAGGGAATTCACCCCTCCACTTT.

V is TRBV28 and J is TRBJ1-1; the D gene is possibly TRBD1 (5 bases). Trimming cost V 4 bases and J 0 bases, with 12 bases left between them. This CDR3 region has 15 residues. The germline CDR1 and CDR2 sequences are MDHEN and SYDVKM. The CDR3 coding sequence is TGTGCCAGCAGTTGGGAAGGGGCTTTGAACACTGAAGCTTTCTTT. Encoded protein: CASSWEGALNTEAFF.

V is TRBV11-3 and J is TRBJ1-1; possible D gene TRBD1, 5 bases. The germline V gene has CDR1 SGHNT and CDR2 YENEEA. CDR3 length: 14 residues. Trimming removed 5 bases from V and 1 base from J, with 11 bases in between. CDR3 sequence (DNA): TGTGCCAGCAGCCCTGGCGGGGCGAACACTGAAGCTTTCTTT. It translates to CASSPGGANTEAFF.

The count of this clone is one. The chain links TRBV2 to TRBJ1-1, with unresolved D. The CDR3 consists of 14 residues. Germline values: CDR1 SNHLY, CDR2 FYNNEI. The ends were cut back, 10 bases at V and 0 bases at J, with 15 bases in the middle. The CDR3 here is CATMGDTMNTEAFF. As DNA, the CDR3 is TGTGCCACCATGGGTGACACGATGAACACTGAAGCTTTCTTT.

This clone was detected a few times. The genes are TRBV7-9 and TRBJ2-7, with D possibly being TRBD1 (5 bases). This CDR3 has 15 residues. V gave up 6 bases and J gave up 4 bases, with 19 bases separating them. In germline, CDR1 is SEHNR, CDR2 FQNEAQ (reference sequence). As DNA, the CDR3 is TGTGCCAGCAGTCAATGGCTAGGAAAGGGGTACGAGCAGTACTTC. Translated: CASSQWLGKGYEQYF.

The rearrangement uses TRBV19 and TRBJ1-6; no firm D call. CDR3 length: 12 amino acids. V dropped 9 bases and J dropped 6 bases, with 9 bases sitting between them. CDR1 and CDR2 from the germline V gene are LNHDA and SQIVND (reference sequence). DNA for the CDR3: TGTGCCAGCGGAGAAATTAATTCACCCCTCCACTTT. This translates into CASGEINSPLHF.

Here the CDR3 reads CASSYDIPNSPLHF. The CDR3 nucleotides read TGTGCCAGCAGCTATGACATCCCTAATTCACCCCTCCACTTT. J is TRBJ1-6 and V is TRBV6-5; D gene unclear. This CDR3 has 14 residues. CDR1 and CDR2 (germline): MNHEY, SVGAGI. Trimming took 6 bases from V and 6 from J, leaving 12 bases between them.

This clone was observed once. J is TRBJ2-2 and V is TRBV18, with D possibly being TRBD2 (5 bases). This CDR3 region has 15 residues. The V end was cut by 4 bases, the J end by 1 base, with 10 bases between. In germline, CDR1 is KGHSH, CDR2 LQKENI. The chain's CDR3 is CASSLDWQNTGELFF. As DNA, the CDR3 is TGTGCCAGCTCACTGGACTGGCAGAACACCGGGGAGCTGTTTTTT.

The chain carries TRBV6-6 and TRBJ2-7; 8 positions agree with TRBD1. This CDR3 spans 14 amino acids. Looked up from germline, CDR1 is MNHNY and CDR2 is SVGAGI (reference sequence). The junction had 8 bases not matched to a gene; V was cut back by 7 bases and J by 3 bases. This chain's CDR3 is CASNHRGEVYEQYF. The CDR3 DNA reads TGTGCCAGCAACCACAGGGGGGAGGTCTACGAGCAGTACTTC.